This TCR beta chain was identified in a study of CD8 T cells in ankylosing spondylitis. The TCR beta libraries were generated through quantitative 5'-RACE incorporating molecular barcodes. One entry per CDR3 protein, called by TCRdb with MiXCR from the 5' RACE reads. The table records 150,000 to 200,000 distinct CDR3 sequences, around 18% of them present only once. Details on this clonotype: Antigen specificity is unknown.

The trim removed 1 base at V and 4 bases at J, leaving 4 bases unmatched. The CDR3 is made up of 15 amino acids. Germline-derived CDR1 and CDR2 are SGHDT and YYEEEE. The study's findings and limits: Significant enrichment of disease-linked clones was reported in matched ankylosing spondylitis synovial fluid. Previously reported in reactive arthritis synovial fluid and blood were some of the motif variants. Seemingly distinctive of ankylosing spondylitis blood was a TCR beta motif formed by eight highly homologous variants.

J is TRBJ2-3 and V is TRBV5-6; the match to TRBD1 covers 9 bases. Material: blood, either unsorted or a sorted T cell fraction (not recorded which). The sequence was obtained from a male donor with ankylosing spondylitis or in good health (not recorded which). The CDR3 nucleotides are TGTGCCAGCAGCTTGCGGGACAGGGTGGCAGATACGCAGTATTTT. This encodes CASSLRDRVADTQYF. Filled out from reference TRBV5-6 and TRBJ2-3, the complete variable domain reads DAGVTQSPTHLIKTRGQQVTLRCSPKSGHDTVSWYQQALGQGPQFIFQYYEEEERQRGNFPDRFSGHQFPNYSSELNVNALLLGDSALYLCASSLRDRVADTQYFGPGTRLTVL.